The 19 T cell receptor beta chains listed next were all sequenced from one sample in a study of T-cell reconstitution after alpha-beta-depleted transplantation in children. Unique molecular identifiers tagged the TCRbeta library. TCRdb used MiXCR to reprocess the PCR reads, holding one entry per CDR3 protein. The repertoire holds hundreds of thousands of distinct CDR3 sequences, 13% seen once, with about 0.79% in the top ten. The input for sequencing was PBMCs, taken before TCRalphabeta/CD19-depleted stem cell transplant. Every receptor here comes from a girl between 2 and 10 years old with congenital amegakaryocytic thrombocytopenia, due to receive a stem cell transplant.

The chain is built from TRBV14 and TRBJ2-4, with 10 bases that match TRBD1. Germline values: CDR1 SGHDN, CDR2 FVKESK. With 0 bases clipped from V and 9 bases from J, the junction kept 2 bases outside the gene matches. The CDR3 loop spans 14 amino acids. This CDR3 is CASSQEWDRGIQYF. CDR3 in DNA: TGTGCCAGCAGCCAAGAGTGGGACAGGGGCATTCAGTACTTC. Using reference TRBV14 and TRBJ2-4 for the parts outside the CDR3, the full variable domain is EAGVTQFPSHSVIEKGQTVTLRCDPISGHDNLYWYRRVMGKEIKFLLHFVKESKQDESGMPNNRFLAERTGGTYSTLKVQPAELEDSGVYFCASSQEWDRGIQYFGAGTRLSVL.

This chain uses TRBV28 with TRBJ2-2; D possibly uses TRBD1 or TRBD2 (7 bases each). This CDR3 has 17 residues. Germline CDR1 and CDR2: MDHEN and SYDVKM. The germline V and J ends were trimmed by 1 base and 4 bases, with 16 bases remaining between them. CDR3 loop: CASSLSGGGPGTGELFF. The CDR3 bases are TGTGCCAGCAGTTTATCAGGGGGGGGGCCGGGCACCGGGGAGCTGTTTTTT.

There are many counts of this clonotype. This sequence joins TRBV20-1 and TRBJ2-2, with D perhaps matching TRBD1 (6 bases). CDR1 and CDR2 (germline): DFQATT, SNEGSKA (reference sequence). This CDR3 has 16 amino acids. Trimming stripped 3 bases from V and 4 bases from J, with 18 bases between. DNA for the CDR3: TGCAGTGCTAGGTCCTCGATCAGGGGAGCCACCGGGGAGCTGTTTTTT. It yields the protein CSARSSIRGATGELFF.

This clonotype has a count of ten or more. The junction departs from germline at one end; a sequencing error may be responsible. The genes are TRBV20-1 and TRBJ2-3, with unresolved D. In germline, CDR1 is DFQATT, CDR2 SNEGSKA (reference sequence). The CDR3 sequence is 14 residues long. The CDR3 loop is CSALHGGRTDMQYF. The CDR3 DNA follows: TGCAGCGCCCTCCACGGCGGAAGAACAGATATGCAGTATTTT.

This clonotype was seen many times. The V gene is TRBV29-1, the J gene TRBJ1-1, with D possibly being TRBD1 (6 bases). CDR1 SQVTM and CDR2 ANQGSEA come from the germline V gene. The CDR3 extends over 14 amino acids. V lost 6 bases and J 1 base, leaving 15 bases between the germline ends. The CDR3 DNA reads as TGCAGCGTCCGACAGGCTGCACCGAACACTGAAGCTTTCTTT. It translates to CSVRQAAPNTEAFF. The entire variable domain, with the rest obtained from reference TRBV29-1 and TRBJ1-1, is as follows: SAVISQKPSRDICQRGTSLTIQCQVDSQVTMMFWYRQQPGQSLTLIATANQGSEATYESGFVIDKFPISRPNLTFSTLTVSNMSPEDSSIYLCSVRQAAPNTEAFFGQGTRLTVV.

The gene calls are TRBV5-1 and TRBJ1-6; TRBD1 might be the D (6 bases). CDR3 length: 15 residues. V lost 2 bases and J 8 bases, leaving 14 bases between the germline ends. Looked up from germline, CDR1 is SGHRS and CDR2 is YFSETQ. In DNA, the CDR3 is TGCGCCAGCAGCTTTCTCGACAGGAAGGATTCACCCCTCCACTTT. Translating gives CASSFLDRKDSPLHF. Variable domain in full (rest from reference TRBV5-1 and TRBJ1-6): KAGVTQTPRYLIKTRGQQVTLSCSPISGHRSVSWYQQTPGQGLQFLFEYFSETQRNKGNFPGRFSGRQFSNSRSEMNVSTLELGDSALYLCASSFLDRKDSPLHFGNGTRLTVT.

The chain uses TRBV3-1 and TRBJ1-6; D may be TRBD1 (6 bases). CDR3 length equals 15 residues. The V gene's germline CDR1 is LGHDT and CDR2 YNNKEL (reference sequence). The V gene lost 0 bases and the J gene lost 6 bases, with 9 bases spanning the gap. In DNA form, the CDR3 reads TGTGCCAGCAGCCAAGACACAGGGAGTAATTCACCCCTCCACTTT. This codes for CASSQDTGSNSPLHF.

This clonotype was recorded many times. CDR3 sequence: CASSFVPDYEQFF. CDR3 nucleotides: TGTGCCAGCAGTTTCGTCCCAGATTATGAGCAGTTCTTC. The chain links TRBV12-3 or TRBV12-4 to TRBJ2-1, with D unclear. V lost 3 bases, J lost 8 bases, and 11 bases lay in between. The CDR3 consists of 13 residues.

This clonotype showed up many times. The rearrangement uses TRBV20-1 and TRBJ1-2; no firm D call. Germline CDR1 and CDR2: DFQATT and SNEGSKA (reference sequence). V lost 7 bases and J lost 3, with 15 bases in between. The CDR3 length is 13 residues. CDR3 amino acids: CSGEGGLDYGYTF. DNA for the CDR3: TGCAGTGGGGAAGGAGGGCTAGACTATGGCTACACCTTC.

Only a few counts were recorded for this clonotype. The chain couples TRBV6-1 to TRBJ2-7; D ambiguous. The V and J ends lost 7 bases and 0 bases respectively, with 13 bases between them. Germline-derived CDR1 and CDR2 are MNHNS and SASEGT. The CDR3 totals 14 residues. The CDR3 sequence is CASTPATSSYEQYF. For the CDR3, the DNA is TGTGCCAGCACCCCGGCTACGAGCTCCTACGAGCAGTACTTC.

With respect to this clonotype: One end of the junction fails to match germline, which may point to a read error. The rearrangement links TRBV6-5 to TRBJ2-7; 7 nucleotides line up with TRBD2. Germline V gene sequence: CDR1 MNHEY, CDR2 SVGAGI. The CDR3 spans 13 residues. CDR3 amino acids: CASSYAGGSELYF. For the CDR3, the DNA is TGTGCCAGCAGTTACGCCGGGGGGTCCGAGCTGTACTTC.

This clonotype was counted many times. The rearrangement joins TRBV5-1 to TRBJ2-7; 10 positions agree with TRBD1. The CDR3 extends over 16 amino acids. Germline V gene sequence: CDR1 SGHRS, CDR2 YFSETQ. J lost 6 bases, V lost 4 bases, and 13 bases had no gene match. CDR3 DNA sequence: TGCGCCAGCAGCGACACAAGAAGGACAGGGGGACGCGAGCAGTACTTC. Its protein is CASSDTRRTGGREQYF. The full variable domain, rest sourced from reference TRBV5-1 and TRBJ2-7, is KAGVTQTPRYLIKTRGQQVTLSCSPISGHRSVSWYQQTPGQGLQFLFEYFSETQRNKGNFPGRFSGRQFSNSRSEMNVSTLELGDSALYLCASSDTRRTGGREQYFGPGTRLTVT.

The chain carries TRBV6-2 or TRBV6-3 and TRBJ2-5, with D perhaps assigned TRBD1 or TRBD2 (5 bases each). This CDR3 contains 20 residues. Trimming took off 2 bases at V and 6 bases at J, with 31 bases between the two ends. Germline V gene sequence: CDR1 MNHEY, CDR2 SVGEGT. The CDR3 spells CASSYPSSVSIRDHIKTQYF. The CDR3, as DNA: TGTGCCAGCAGTTACCCATCCTCCGTCTCGATCCGGGACCACATTAAGACCCAGTACTTC.

The chain carries TRBV6-5 and TRBJ2-7, with D tentatively TRBD2 (6 bases). Per the germline V gene, CDR1 is MNHEY and CDR2 is SVGAGI. V shed 2 bases and J shed 0 bases, with 8 bases lying between them. The CDR3 covers 14 residues. The CDR3 sequence: CASSYRDSSYEQYF. In DNA, the CDR3 is TGTGCCAGCAGTTACAGGGACTCCTCCTACGAGCAGTACTTC.

In its sample, this clonotype was seen once. The chain couples TRBV5-1 to TRBJ2-7; 9 nucleotides match TRBD2. The CDR3 spans 14 residues. Germline values: CDR1 SGHRS, CDR2 YFSETQ. The J segment lost 3 bases and the V segment lost 6 bases, leaving 7 bases of the junction unmatched. The CDR3 reads CASMQGREGYEQYF. The CDR3 DNA reads TGCGCCAGCATGCAAGGGCGGGAGGGCTACGAGCAGTACTTC.

This clonotype came up many times. The chain uses TRBV5-1 and TRBJ1-2; TRBD1 aligns across 7 bases. Germline loops: CDR1 SGHRS, CDR2 YFSETQ. The junction had 7 bases not matched to a gene; V was cut back by 0 bases and J by 2 bases. The CDR3 loop spans 16 amino acids. The CDR3 DNA reads as TGCGCCAGCAGCTTGGCCGGGACAGCGCCAAACTATGGCTACACCTTC. Its protein is CASSLAGTAPNYGYTF. The full variable domain, rest sourced from reference TRBV5-1 and TRBJ1-2, is KAGVTQTPRYLIKTRGQQVTLSCSPISGHRSVSWYQQTPGQGLQFLFEYFSETQRNKGNFPGRFSGRQFSNSRSEMNVSTLELGDSALYLCASSLAGTAPNYGYTFGSGTRLTVV.

The table lists this clonotype with many counts. V and J are TRBV5-1 and TRBJ2-1, with TRBD2 identical over 11 bases. This CDR3 has 14 residues. Germline V gene sequence: CDR1 SGHRS, CDR2 YFSETQ. The trim removed 2 bases at V and 8 bases at J, leaving 3 bases unmatched. CDR3 sequence (DNA): TGCGCCAGCAGCTTTACTAGCGGGAGCTATGAGCAGTTCTTC. Translating gives CASSFTSGSYEQFF.

The J gene is TRBJ2-3, the V gene TRBV5-1; D is unclear. Trimming stripped 1 base from V and 0 bases from J, with 15 bases between. Germline loops: CDR1 SGHRS, CDR2 YFSETQ. The CDR3 runs 17 residues. This CDR3 is CASSLTPVVQSTDTQYF. The CDR3 nucleotides are TGCGCCAGCAGCTTGACCCCTGTGGTACAGAGCACAGATACGCAGTATTTT.

On this clonotype: An end of the junction differs from the germline gene, which may be a read error. The chain couples TRBV12-3 or TRBV12-4 to TRBJ2-5; 7 positions agree with TRBD2. The CDR3 has 15 amino acids. The CDR3 here is CASSFKRLWRETQCF. The CDR3 DNA is TGTGCCAGCAGTTTTAAACGGCTCTGGCGGGAGACCCAGTGCTTC.